This TCR beta chain was captured in a study of cytomegalovirus exposure and HLA in healthy donors. Whole-study results and caveats: Previously analyzed data showed that most TCR beta V segments were productive at a frequency of about 87% or about 30%. Reported findings show TCR beta sequences accurately forecast HLA-A and HLA-B alleles in most subjects. There were reportedly fewer N-insertions in an Asian-associated ancestry cluster than the approximately 600-donor mean, in a later analysis. Within a later analysis, the majority of CMV-associated TCR beta chains appeared HLA-restricted.

Of note for this clone: Its antigen remains unidentified.

Per germline, CDR1 SEHNR and CDR2 FQNEAQ (reference sequence). V lost 5 bases and J 6 bases, leaving 16 bases between the germline ends. The CDR3 runs to 14 residues. PCR primers comprised 60 Vbeta and 13 Jbeta primers. The protocol was immunoSEQ multiplex PCR, while the TCRdb copy is restricted to in-frame clones and leaves out a portion. The data hold 150,000 or so clones, with less than 90% observed a single time. The sequence was collected from a woman aged 45-65 years in good health and CMV-seropositive. This chain joins TRBV7-9 and TRBJ1-1; D gene ambiguous. Sequencing input: PBMCs. The CDR3 is CASSAHGVAPEAFF. The CDR3 DNA follows: TGTGCCAGCAGCGCACACGGGGTCGCACCTGAAGCTTTCTTT.